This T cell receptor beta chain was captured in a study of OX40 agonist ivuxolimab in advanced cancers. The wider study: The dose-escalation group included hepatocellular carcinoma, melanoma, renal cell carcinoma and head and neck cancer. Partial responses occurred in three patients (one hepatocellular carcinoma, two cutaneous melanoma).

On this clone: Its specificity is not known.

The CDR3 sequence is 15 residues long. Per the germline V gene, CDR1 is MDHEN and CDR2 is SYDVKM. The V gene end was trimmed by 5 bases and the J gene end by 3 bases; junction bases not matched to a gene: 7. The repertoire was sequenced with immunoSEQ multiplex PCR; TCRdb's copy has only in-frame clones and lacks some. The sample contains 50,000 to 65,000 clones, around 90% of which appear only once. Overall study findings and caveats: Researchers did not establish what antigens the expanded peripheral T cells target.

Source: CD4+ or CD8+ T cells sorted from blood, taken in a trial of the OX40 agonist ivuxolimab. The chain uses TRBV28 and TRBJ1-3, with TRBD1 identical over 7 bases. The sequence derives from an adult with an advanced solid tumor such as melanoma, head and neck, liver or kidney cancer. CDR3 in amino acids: CASSPHDRVGNTIYF. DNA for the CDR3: TGTGCCAGCAGTCCGCACGACAGGGTTGGAAACACCATATATTTT. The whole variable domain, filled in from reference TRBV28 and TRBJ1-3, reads DVKVTQSSRYLVKRTGEKVFLECVQDMDHENMFWYRQDPGLGLRLIYFSYDVKMKEKGDIPEGYSVSREKKERFSLILESASTNQTSMYLCASSPHDRVGNTIYFGEGSWLTVV.